This T cell receptor (beta chain) was sequenced during a study of Graves' ophthalmopathy and Graves' hyperthyroidism. Study-wide findings and caveats: A classifier, a 13-signature model, separated ophthalmopathy from stable hyperthyroidism with roughly 86% sensitivity and over 70% specificity.

The CDR3 spans 11 residues. Trimming stripped 4 bases from V and 6 bases from J, with 7 bases between. Germline V gene lookup returns CDR1 SGHVS and CDR2 FQNEAQ. This clonotype was recorded many times. The antigen is unknown. RNA transcripts yielded amplified TCR beta CDR3 regions. An initial RT-PCR round employing HTBI primers preceded a second-round multiplex PCR. Each CDR3 protein gets one entry after TCRdb re-called the multiplex PCR reads with MiXCR. The sample includes under 350,000 distinct CDR3 sequences, roughly a sixth of them seen just once. This clonotype was sampled from an adult man with Graves' ophthalmopathy. The source material was peripheral blood. The chain employs TRBV7-8 and TRBJ2-7; D unclear. CDR3 DNA sequence: TGTGCCAGCAGCTCCTCGTCCGAGCAGTACTTC. Its protein product is CASSSSSEQYF.